This T cell receptor beta chain was sequenced in a study of vaccination and CD4 T cells after COVID-19. A word on this clonotype: The antigen is not known.

Treatment reported: approximately 11-day PBMC culture with coronavirus spike peptide pools or control peptides (ViraFEST assay). The assay that was used to sequence DNA from cultured CD4+ T cells was the Oncomine TCR Beta short-read assay. TCRdb reprocessed the PCR reads with MiXCR, giving one entry per CDR3 protein. Of 13,000 to 15,000 distinct CDR3 sequences in the sample, more than 40% are singletons; the top ten hold 9.5% to 15%. CDR1 is MDHEN and CDR2 is SYDVKM in the germline V gene. The CDR3 covers 17 residues. Losses at the gene ends were 5 bases for V and 4 bases for J; bases not matched to a gene: 13.

The chain links TRBV28 to TRBJ1-2; TRBD1 matches 10 bases. The sequencing sample was made of CD4+ T cells from blood, cultured in vitro. The source is a human donor who had recovered from COVID-19. CDR3 DNA: TGTGCCAGCAGTCCCGGGACAGGGGATCCCTCTTTCTATGGCTACACCTTC. Protein sequence: CASSPGTGDPSFYGYTF.